Each of the 25 T cell receptor beta chains below was sequenced from the same sample in a study of control samples from healthy donors and cancer patients. TCRdb keeps only in-frame clones here, not all; method: immunoSEQ multiplex PCR. The sample has under 80,000 clones, roughly 92% seen once. The sequencing sample was made of blood. The receptors stem from a woman between 35 and 50 years old in good health.

The V gene is TRBV30, the J gene TRBJ1-3; D unresolved. Between the trimmed V and J ends, which lost 1 base and 4 bases, there was a span of 14 bases. Germline V gene data show CDR1 as GTSNPN and CDR2 as SVGIG (reference sequence). The CDR3 totals 15 residues. The CDR3, as DNA: TGTGCCTGGAGTGGAGATACCTTGACGGGAAACACCATATATTTT. It specifies CAWSGDTLTGNTIYF.

This chain uses TRBV5-1 with TRBJ2-7; 8 positions agree with TRBD1. V shed 4 bases and J 0 bases; nucleotides not matched to a gene: 6. The CDR3 has 15 amino acids. Germline V gives CDR1 SGHRS, CDR2 YFSETQ. The CDR3 region has the DNA TGCGCCAGCAGCCTAGGGGGACAGGACTCCTACGAGCAGTACTTC. Encoded protein: CASSLGGQDSYEQYF.

The CDR3 DNA sequence: TGTGCCAGCAGTCCCGGGACTAGCGGGGCCAACTACGAGCAGTACTTC. This gives the protein CASSPGTSGANYEQYF. J is TRBJ2-7 and V is TRBV28, with 13 bases lining up with TRBD2. This CDR3 spans 16 amino acids. Trimming removed 5 bases from V and 3 bases from J; junction bases left unmatched: 7. The germline V gene encodes CDR1 MDHEN and CDR2 SYDVKM.

The chain is built from TRBV6-7 and TRBJ1-3; D gene unclear. TRBV6-7 is an open reading frame, and its role is uncertain. The CDR3 runs to 18 residues. The V end lost 2 bases, the J end lost 0 bases, and 17 bases lay between the germline ends. Written as DNA, the CDR3 is TGTGCCAGCAGTTACGCCTTGCCATGGCTACTCTCTGGAAACACCATATATTTT. Protein: CASSYALPWLLSGNTIYF.

The V call is TRBV6-5, the J call TRBJ2-7; TRBD1 matches at 8 bases. Unmatched junction bases numbered 6, after V lost 4 bases and J lost 4 bases. The V gene's germline CDR1 is MNHEY and CDR2 SVGAGI. The CDR3 loop spans 14 amino acids. CDR3: CASSLFRGPYEQYF. CDR3 bases: TGTGCCAGCAGTTTATTCAGGGGGCCATACGAGCAGTACTTC.

This chain links TRBV5-1 with TRBJ1-2; D is unresolved. The CDR3 covers 14 residues. Germline V gene data show CDR1 as SGHRS and CDR2 as YFSETQ. The V end lost 5 bases, the J end lost 3 bases, and 14 bases lay between the germline ends. CDR3 protein: CASRSSVQDYGYTF. As DNA, the CDR3 is TGCGCCAGCAGATCATCGGTGCAGGACTATGGCTACACCTTC.

The chain joins TRBV5-6 to TRBJ2-7, with 8 bases fitting TRBD2. CDR1 and CDR2 (germline): SGHDT, YYEEEE. V lost 0 bases to trimming and J lost 3 bases; unmatched junction nucleotides: 2. The CDR3 loop spans 14 amino acids. CDR3 in amino acids: CASSLVSGNYEQYF. The CDR3 DNA reads as TGTGCCAGCAGCTTGGTTAGCGGGAACTACGAGCAGTACTTC.

This chain uses TRBV2 with TRBJ2-1; D not resolved. The CDR3 loop spans 16 amino acids. The V end was cut by 1 base, the J end by 0 bases, with 10 bases between. Germline-derived CDR1 and CDR2 are SNHLY and FYNNEI. The CDR3 sequence is CASSEDEDLSYNEQFF. The CDR3 region has the DNA TGTGCCAGCAGTGAAGATGAAGACCTCTCCTACAATGAGCAGTTCTTC. The variable domain in full, with the rest retrieved from reference TRBV2 and TRBJ2-1, is EPEVTQTPSHQVTQMGQEVILRCVPISNHLYFYWYRQILGQKVEFLVSFYNNEISEKSEIFDDQFSVERPDGSNFTLKIRSTKLEDSAMYFCASSEDEDLSYNEQFFGPGTRLTVL.

The chain couples TRBV5-6 to TRBJ2-1, with 8 bases lining up with TRBD2. Per germline, CDR1 SGHDT and CDR2 YYEEEE. The CDR3 length is 16 residues. V lost 4 bases to trimming and J lost 2 bases; unmatched junction nucleotides: 8. CDR3 sequence: CASSPYSGAPYNEQFF. The DNA of the CDR3 is TGTGCCAGCAGCCCTTATAGCGGGGCGCCCTACAATGAGCAGTTCTTC.

The V call is TRBV18, the J call TRBJ1-2; no reliable D call. V was trimmed by 3 bases and J by 4 bases, leaving 9 bases between them. Germline V gives CDR1 KGHSH, CDR2 LQKENI. This CDR3 has 13 amino acids. CDR3 in amino acids: CASSPDGTYGYTF. For the CDR3, the DNA is TGTGCCAGCTCACCCGACGGCACCTATGGCTACACCTTC.

The gene calls are TRBV6-5 and TRBJ1-5; 8 nucleotides agree with TRBD1. After removal of 5 bases from V and 3 bases from J, the junction contained 6 bases not matched to a gene. Per the germline V gene, CDR1 is MNHEY and CDR2 is SVGAGI. This CDR3 region has 15 residues. The CDR3 loop reads CASSQGAPVNQPQHF. The DNA for the CDR3 is TGTGCCAGCAGTCAGGGGGCGCCGGTCAATCAGCCCCAGCATTTT.

The V gene is TRBV5-1, the J gene TRBJ1-1; 9 bases fit TRBD1. Per the germline V gene, CDR1 is SGHRS and CDR2 is YFSETQ. The CDR3 has 18 residues. J lost 1 base, V lost 4 bases, and 14 bases had no gene match. The CDR3 loop is CASSHSNRGRNRNTEAFF. Written as DNA, the CDR3 is TGCGCCAGCAGCCATTCAAACAGGGGGCGAAACCGGAACACTGAAGCTTTCTTT.

The rearrangement uses TRBV24-1 and TRBJ1-5; unclear D gene. Germline V gene sequence: CDR1 KGHDR, CDR2 SFDVKD. V shed 6 bases and J shed 0 bases, with 5 bases lying between them. This CDR3 is 13 amino acids long. CDR3 DNA: TGTGCCACCAGTTCGTCTAGCAATCAGCCCCAGCATTTT. It codes for CATSSSSNQPQHF.

This chain uses TRBV11-3 with TRBJ2-1; TRBD1 or TRBD2 may be the D gene (6 bases each). Germline V CDR1 and CDR2: SGHNT, YENEEA. CDR3 size: 13 residues. Trimming left V 4 bases short and J 10 bases short, with 14 bases between. CDR3 bases: TGTGCCAGCAGCTCCCAGGAGGGGACAGAGCAGTTCTTC. Residues: CASSSQEGTEQFF.

The CDR3 coding sequence is TGTGCCAGCAGTTACTCGTTCGGGGACACTGAAGCTTTCTTT. Protein product: CASSYSFGDTEAFF. The chain carries TRBV6-5 and TRBJ1-1, with D unclear. This CDR3 spans 14 amino acids. In germline, CDR1 is MNHEY, CDR2 SVGAGI. The V gene lost 0 bases and the J gene lost 3 bases, with 8 bases spanning the gap.

This clone was seen a single time. The rearrangement links TRBV5-1 to TRBJ2-1, with 7 bases identical to TRBD2. V lost 3 bases to trimming and J lost 2 bases; unmatched junction nucleotides: 11. The CDR3 length is 17 residues. Germline V gives CDR1 SGHRS, CDR2 YFSETQ. The CDR3 loop is CASSYGRAGDAYNEQFF. The DNA for the CDR3 is TGCGCCAGCAGCTACGGTCGGGCGGGAGACGCCTACAATGAGCAGTTCTTC.

V is TRBV19 and J is TRBJ2-1; D unresolved. The length of the CDR3 is 13 residues. The germline gives CDR1 LNHDA, CDR2 SQIVND (reference sequence). Trimming stripped 2 bases from V and 4 bases from J, with 6 bases between. In DNA form, the CDR3 reads TGTGCCAGTAGTATACCGCAGTACAATGAGCAGTTCTTC. Its protein product is CASSIPQYNEQFF.

This clone was observed once. The V call is TRBV2, the J call TRBJ1-5; no clear D gene. This CDR3 spans 13 amino acids. Germline CDR1 and CDR2: SNHLY and FYNNEI. V lost 4 bases and J lost 4, with 8 bases in between. The CDR3 region has the DNA TGTGCCAGCAGTGCAGAGGCAAATCAGCCCCAGCATTTT. Translated, it gives CASSAEANQPQHF.

This chain uses TRBV2 with TRBJ1-5; 8 bases are shared with TRBD1. V shed 5 bases, J shed 4 bases, and the junction held 7 bases outside the gene matches. This CDR3 contains 15 residues. Germline values: CDR1 SNHLY, CDR2 FYNNEI. CDR3 nucleotides: TGTGCCAGCAGTCCGCGGACAGGGCGAAATCAGCCCCAGCATTTT. Amino acids: CASSPRTGRNQPQHF.

The CDR3 nucleotides are TGTGCCTGGAGTAAGTGGGGGAATTCACCCCTCCACTTT. Protein sequence: CAWSKWGNSPLHF. The rearrangement uses TRBV30 and TRBJ1-6; D possibly corresponds to TRBD1 (5 bases). The CDR3 loop spans 13 amino acids. The V gene's germline CDR1 is GTSNPN and CDR2 SVGIG (reference sequence). Trimming stripped 2 bases from V and 7 bases from J, with 9 bases between.

The V and J genes are TRBV7-8 and TRBJ2-1, with 9 bases aligning to TRBD1. Germline V gene data show CDR1 as SGHVS and CDR2 as FQNEAQ. The trim removed 4 bases at V and 7 bases at J, leaving 5 bases unmatched. The CDR3 is 14 residues long. Written as DNA, the CDR3 is TGTGCCAGCAGCTGGGGGACAGGGCGGAATGAGCAGTTCTTC. It codes for CASSWGTGRNEQFF.

The gene calls are TRBV6-5 and TRBJ1-1; D is unclear. With 6 bases removed from V and 1 base from J, the gap between germline ends came to 9 bases. Germline V CDR1 and CDR2: MNHEY, SVGAGI. This CDR3 contains 13 residues. The CDR3 DNA reads TGTGCCAGCAGCCTGACCGCGAACACTGAAGCTTTCTTT. It encodes CASSLTANTEAFF.

The V gene is TRBV5-4, the J gene TRBJ1-2, with D tentatively TRBD1 (6 bases). V gave up 2 bases and J gave up 4 bases, with 12 bases separating them. Germline CDR1 SGHNT, CDR2 YYREEE (reference sequence). The CDR3 consists of 14 residues. The CDR3 loop is CASSFWGQGYGYTF. Written as DNA, the CDR3 is TGTGCCAGCAGCTTTTGGGGGCAAGGCTATGGCTACACCTTC.

CDR3 loop: CASSLMAGAAAEQFF. CDR3 DNA sequence: TGTGCCAGCAGCTTAATGGCGGGGGCCGCGGCCGAGCAGTTCTTC. This chain links TRBV7-2 with TRBJ2-1, with D perhaps TRBD2 (7 bases). Germline loops: CDR1 SGHTA, CDR2 FQGNSA. V was cut by 2 bases and J by 10 bases, with 18 bases left in between. The length of the CDR3 is 15 residues.

The chain uses TRBV6-6 and TRBJ2-1; tentatively, D is TRBD2 (5 bases). The CDR3 is 13 amino acids. Germline V gene data show CDR1 as MNHNY and CDR2 as SVGAGI (reference sequence). Between the trimmed V and J ends, which lost 7 bases and 2 bases, there was a span of 9 bases. CDR3 nucleotides: TGTGCCAGCACGAGGGAGACCTACAATGAGCAGTTCTTC. Protein sequence: CASTRETYNEQFF.